A single sample is the source of the 25 T cell receptor beta chains below, sequenced in a study of response to subunit inactivated influenza vaccine. TCRdb re-called the RT-PCR reads with MiXCR, one entry per CDR3 protein. The sample includes 150,000 or so distinct CDR3 sequences, about 10% of them seen just once. This specimen consisted of CD8+ T cells sorted from PBMCs, obtained 23 months after vaccination. Receptors originate from a man between 50 and 75 years old who received an inactivated influenza vaccine.

This clonotype turned up a few times. The J gene is TRBJ2-7, the V gene TRBV7-6, with D perhaps matching TRBD2 (6 bases). The CDR3 is 14 residues long. Germline V gene sequence: CDR1 SGHVS, CDR2 FNYEAQ. Trimming stripped 5 bases from V and 1 base from J, with 12 bases between. The CDR3, as DNA: TGTGCCAGCAGCCCAGGGACTGTTTCCTACGAGCAGTACTTC. Encoded protein: CASSPGTVSYEQYF.

This clonotype has a count of ten or more. V usage is TRBV7-8 and J usage is TRBJ2-7, with TRBD1 as a possible D gene (5 bases). The V and J ends lost 4 bases and 5 bases respectively, with 18 bases between them. The CDR3 is 15 residues long. The germline V gene has CDR1 SGHVS and CDR2 FQNEAQ. CDR3 residues: CASSSTEGAQDEQYF. CDR3 coding DNA: TGTGCCAGCAGCTCTACCGAAGGGGCGCAGGACGAGCAGTACTTC.

This clonotype has a handful of counts. The genes are TRBV20-1 and TRBJ2-6; TRBD1 matches at 9 bases. CDR1 and CDR2 (germline): DFQATT, SNEGSKA (reference sequence). Trimming took 3 bases from V and 1 from J; bases not matched to a gene: 7. The CDR3 is 17 amino acids. CDR3 in DNA: TGCAGTGCTAGCGAGGACAGGGGATTATCTGGGGCCAACGTCCTGACTTTC. The encoded protein is CSASEDRGLSGANVLTF.

The V gene is TRBV10-3, the J gene TRBJ2-1; 11 nucleotides agree with TRBD2. The CDR3 runs 16 residues. Trimming removed 10 bases from V and 0 bases from J; junction bases left unmatched: 8. The germline V gene has CDR1 ENHRY and CDR2 SYGVKD. The CDR3 is CATGGLAESSYNEQFF. The CDR3 DNA reads as TGTGCCACCGGGGGACTAGCGGAAAGCTCCTACAATGAGCAGTTCTTC.

There are a few counts of this clonotype. V usage is TRBV10-3 and J usage is TRBJ2-1; 12 nucleotides line up with TRBD1. Germline CDR1 reads ENHRY; CDR2 reads SYGVKD. The CDR3 extends over 16 amino acids. Trimming took 6 bases from V and 9 from J; bases not matched to a gene: 12. The CDR3 loop is CAISESGGQGAIEQFF. CDR3 nucleotides: TGTGCCATCAGCGAATCAGGGGGACAGGGGGCGATTGAGCAGTTCTTC.

This clonotype has a handful of counts. V usage is TRBV12-3 or TRBV12-4 and J usage is TRBJ1-1; no definite D call. The ends were cut back, 3 bases at V and 3 bases at J, with 8 bases in the middle. The CDR3 has 13 residues. The DNA for the CDR3 is TGTGCCAGCAGTTTTGGGGATTACACTGAAGCTTTCTTT. Its protein product is CASSFGDYTEAFF.

This clonotype was counted many times. The CDR3 DNA follows: TGTGCCAGCAGTTTATTCACAGAAACCACAGATACGCAGTATTTT. Residues: CASSLFTETTDTQYF. The chain has TRBV12-3 or TRBV12-4 and TRBJ2-3; D not resolved. Trimming took 2 bases from V and 2 from J, leaving 11 bases between them. This CDR3 region has 15 residues.

This clonotype has only a few counts. J is TRBJ2-3 and V is TRBV7-9; D call uncertain. The V and J ends lost 1 base and 3 bases respectively, with 8 bases between them. The CDR3 totals 14 residues. Germline V gene lookup returns CDR1 SEHNR and CDR2 FQNEAQ (reference sequence). The CDR3 loop is CASSLELMTDTQYF. Written as DNA, the CDR3 is TGTGCCAGCAGCTTAGAACTTATGACAGATACGCAGTATTTT. Combining the CDR3 with reference TRBV7-9 and TRBJ2-3 gives the whole variable domain DTGVSQNPRHKITKRGQNVTFRCDPISEHNRLYWYRQTLGQGPEFLTYFQNEAQLEKSRLLSDRFSAERPKGSFSTLEIQRTEQGDSAMYLCASSLELMTDTQYFGPGTRLTVL.

This clonotype was counted between two and nine times. The chain couples TRBV7-9 to TRBJ2-3; perhaps TRBD2 as D (6 bases). Trimming pared 5 bases from V and 0 bases from J, leaving 15 bases between. The CDR3 length is 16 residues. CDR1 and CDR2 from the germline V gene are SEHNR and FQNEAQ (reference sequence). The CDR3 protein is CASSPRIGGSTDTQYF. The CDR3 DNA reads TGTGCCAGCAGCCCCCGAATCGGAGGGAGCACAGATACGCAGTATTTT.

This clonotype was seen at least ten times. This sequence joins TRBV5-6 and TRBJ2-7; 8 positions match TRBD2. The CDR3 has 13 residues. J was trimmed by 3 bases and V by 4 bases; bases with no gene match: 3. Looked up from germline, CDR1 is SGHDT and CDR2 is YYEEEE. This CDR3 reads CASSPGGIYEQYF. The DNA of the CDR3 is TGTGCCAGCAGCCCGGGGGGGATCTACGAGCAGTACTTC.

In this sample, this clonotype turned up a few times. The chain joins TRBV27 to TRBJ2-1; 12 bases align to TRBD2. The CDR3 is 14 residues long. With 4 bases clipped from V and 6 bases from J, the junction kept 1 base outside the gene matches. Germline V gives CDR1 MNHEY, CDR2 SMNVEV (reference sequence). The CDR3 protein is CASSWTSGTNEQFF. The CDR3 region has the DNA TGTGCCAGCAGTTGGACTAGCGGGACCAATGAGCAGTTCTTC.

The chain is built from TRBV6-1 and TRBJ1-5; possibly TRBD1 for D (5 bases). The V and J ends lost 7 bases and 5 bases respectively, with 9 bases between them. The CDR3 runs to 12 residues. Germline CDR1 MNHNS, CDR2 SASEGT. The CDR3, as DNA: TGTGCCAGCAAAACAGGATATCAGCCCCAGCATTTT. This sequence encodes CASKTGYQPQHF.

V and J are TRBV29-1 and TRBJ1-1; TRBD1 might be the D (5 bases). The CDR3 runs to 13 residues. Germline lookup yields CDR1 SQVTM and CDR2 ANQGSEA. Trimming left V 7 bases short and J 6 bases short, with 18 bases between. The CDR3 coding sequence is TGCAGCGGCCAGGACCCCCTGGGGGCTGAAGCTTTCTTT. Translating gives CSGQDPLGAEAFF.

In this sample, this clonotype turned up a few times. The chain is built from TRBV7-9 and TRBJ2-1; tentatively, D is TRBD1 (5 bases). This CDR3 is built from 14 residues. Trimming cost V 5 bases and J 1 base, with 9 bases left between them. Germline CDR1 and CDR2: SEHNR and FQNEAQ (reference sequence). Here the CDR3 reads CASSPTVSYNEQFF. The CDR3 DNA is TGTGCCAGCAGCCCGACAGTTTCCTACAATGAGCAGTTCTTC. The full variable domain, in which reference TRBV7-9 and TRBJ2-1 provide the parts outside the CDR3, is DTGVSQNPRHKITKRGQNVTFRCDPISEHNRLYWYRQTLGQGPEFLTYFQNEAQLEKSRLLSDRFSAERPKGSFSTLEIQRTEQGDSAMYLCASSPTVSYNEQFFGPGTRLTVL.

The chain is built from TRBV19 and TRBJ1-1, with D hard to call. CDR1 is LNHDA and CDR2 is SQIVND in the germline V gene (reference sequence). The CDR3 is 13 amino acids. Trimming shortened V by 0 bases and J by 5 bases, and 7 bases separated the two germline ends. The CDR3 sequence: CASSIDPGTEAFF. DNA of the CDR3: TGTGCCAGTAGTATAGATCCGGGTACTGAAGCTTTCTTT.

The sample holds many counts of this clonotype. The chain joins TRBV12-3 or TRBV12-4 to TRBJ2-5; 9 bases align to TRBD2. Trimming cost V 2 bases and J 3 bases; bases outside gene matches: 7. The CDR3 runs to 16 residues. Here the CDR3 reads CASSLSSGGFKETQYF. The CDR3 DNA is TGTGCCAGCAGTTTATCGAGCGGGGGGTTCAAAGAGACCCAGTACTTC.

The gene calls are TRBV20-1 and TRBJ2-4; 7 bases agree with TRBD2. V trimming: 3 bases; J trimming: 0 bases; junction bases outside the gene matches: 5. The germline V gene encodes CDR1 DFQATT and CDR2 SNEGSKA (reference sequence). This CDR3 region has 15 residues. CDR3 residues: CSASARGVAKNIQYF. Here the CDR3 DNA reads TGCAGTGCTAGCGCCCGGGGGGTAGCCAAAAACATTCAGTACTTC.

This clonotype was counted between two and nine times. Compared with germline, one end of the junction differs, possibly owing to a read error. This sequence joins TRBV28 and TRBJ2-5, with D perhaps being TRBD1 or TRBD2 (6 bases each). CDR3 size: 14 residues. The V gene's germline CDR1 is MDHEN and CDR2 SYDVKM. CDR3 coding DNA: TGTGCCAGCAGCCTCCAACGGGGGCCCAGCCCGGTCTTCTTC. Translated: CASSLQRGPSPVFF.

This clonotype was recorded a few times. The chain combines TRBV20-1 with TRBJ2-7, with D uncertain. Trimming shortened V by 4 bases and J by 0 bases, and 10 bases separated the two germline ends. The CDR3 runs 13 residues. From germline, CDR1 is DFQATT and CDR2 SNEGSKA (reference sequence). CDR3 region: CSATGILSYEQYF. The DNA of the CDR3 is TGCAGTGCTACTGGCATACTCTCCTACGAGCAGTACTTC.

This clonotype has ten or more counts. V is TRBV11-1 and J is TRBJ2-2; D is possibly TRBD2 (6 bases). Trimming removed 1 base from V and 7 bases from J, with 25 bases in between. CDR3 length: 19 amino acids. Germline loops: CDR1 SGHAT, CDR2 FQDESV (reference sequence). The CDR3, as DNA: TGTGCCAGCAGCTTAGTCGCGGGGATCCGGACGTGGTCCAGCGGGGAGCTGTTTTTT. Protein product: CASSLVAGIRTWSSGELFF.

This clonotype appeared many times. J is TRBJ2-7 and V is TRBV6-2 or TRBV6-3; 7 positions agree with TRBD1. Germline CDR1 MNHEY, CDR2 SVGEGT. Trimming took 6 bases from V and 4 from J; bases not matched to a gene: 12. The CDR3 consists of 15 residues. CDR3: CASSPGTADYYEQYF. Written as DNA, the CDR3 is TGTGCCAGCAGCCCCGGGACAGCCGATTATTACGAGCAGTACTTC.

Notes on this clonotype: The germline gene is not matched at one end of the junction; a read error may be the cause. The V gene is TRBV10-3, the J gene TRBJ1-2, with TRBD1 matching over 11 bases. The germline V gene has CDR1 ENHRY and CDR2 SYGVKD. The CDR3 extends over 15 amino acids. The CDR3 region has the DNA TGTGCCACCGGGACAGGGGGTTTAGCTAACAATGGCTACACCTTC. Amino acids: CATGTGGLANNGYTF.

The chain employs TRBV14 and TRBJ2-7; D gene uncertain. The germline V gene has CDR1 SGHDN and CDR2 FVKESK. The V end lost 0 bases, the J end lost 0 bases, and 15 bases lay between the germline ends. The CDR3 extends over 17 amino acids. CDR3 DNA sequence: TGTGCCAGCAGCCAAGATCCTCATACGAGGAGCTCCTACGAGCAGTACTTC. Its protein product is CASSQDPHTRSSYEQYF.

This rearrangement joins TRBV6-5 to TRBJ2-7; no firm D call. The CDR3 is 15 amino acids. CDR1 is MNHEY and CDR2 is SVGAGI in the germline V gene. V was clipped by 2 bases and J by 3 bases, with 14 bases between them. The CDR3 region is CASSYGLGSDYEQYF. The CDR3 DNA reads as TGTGCCAGCAGTTACGGATTGGGTTCGGACTACGAGCAGTACTTC.

This clonotype was counted at least ten times. This rearrangement joins TRBV3-1 to TRBJ2-1; TRBD2 matches 13 bases. The V segment lost 1 base and the J segment 3 bases; nucleotides outside the gene matches: 6. This CDR3 is 18 amino acids long. Germline V gives CDR1 LGHDT, CDR2 YNNKEL (reference sequence). The CDR3 loop reads CASSQVTSGRADYNEQFF. In DNA, the CDR3 is TGTGCCAGCAGCCAAGTAACTAGCGGGAGGGCTGACTACAATGAGCAGTTCTTC.